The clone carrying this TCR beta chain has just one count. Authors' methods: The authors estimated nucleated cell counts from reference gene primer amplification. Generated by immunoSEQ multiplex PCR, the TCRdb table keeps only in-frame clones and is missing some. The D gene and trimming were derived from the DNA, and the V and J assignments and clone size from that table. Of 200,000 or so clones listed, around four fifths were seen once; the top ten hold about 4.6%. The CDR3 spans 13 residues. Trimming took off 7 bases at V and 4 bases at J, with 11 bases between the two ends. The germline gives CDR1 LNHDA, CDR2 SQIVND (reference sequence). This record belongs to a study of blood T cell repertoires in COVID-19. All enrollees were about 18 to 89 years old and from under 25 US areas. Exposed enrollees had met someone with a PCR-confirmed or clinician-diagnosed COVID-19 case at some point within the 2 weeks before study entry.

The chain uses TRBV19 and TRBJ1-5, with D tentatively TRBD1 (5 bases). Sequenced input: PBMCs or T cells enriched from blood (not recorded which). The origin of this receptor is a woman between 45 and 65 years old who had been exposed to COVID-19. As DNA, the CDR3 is TGTGCCAGTAATCAGGGCCTGAATCAGCCCCAGCATTTT. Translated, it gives CASNQGLNQPQHF.